One sample yielded the 9 T cell receptor beta chains listed below, sequenced in a study of blood T cell repertoires in COVID-19. Method: immunoSEQ multiplex PCR; TCRdb's copy keeps in-frame clones and lacks some. The sample records about 60,000 clones, approximately 86% being singletons. The specimen sequenced was peripheral blood. Every receptor here comes from a middle-aged man with acute or convalescent COVID-19.

This clone was observed once. V usage is TRBV20-1 and J usage is TRBJ1-4, with D maybe TRBD1 (6 bases). CDR1 is DFQATT and CDR2 is SNEGSKA in the germline V gene (reference sequence). V was trimmed by 3 bases and J by 8 bases, leaving 22 bases between them. The CDR3 extends over 16 amino acids. CDR3 DNA sequence: TGCAGTGCTAGTCCGCCGATTGGGGGCAGCGAGGAAAAACTGTTTTTT. Residues: CSASPPIGGSEEKLFF.

V usage is TRBV5-8 and J usage is TRBJ2-1, with TRBD1 matching 7 bases. The CDR3 is 12 amino acids. Unmatched junction bases numbered 1, after V lost 0 bases and J lost 10 bases. Germline lookup yields CDR1 SGHTS and CDR2 YDEGEE. CDR3 bases: TGTGCCAGCAGCTTGGACAGGGGCGAGCAGTTCTTC. Protein product: CASSLDRGEQFF.

The chain combines TRBV11-2 with TRBJ2-5; possibly TRBD1 for D (5 bases). The CDR3 is 12 residues long. Germline V lookup: CDR1 SGHAT, CDR2 FQNNGV. V was shortened by 5 bases and J by 10 bases, with 14 bases between the two germline ends. The CDR3 loop is CASSDPLGDQYF. The CDR3 DNA is TGTGCCAGCAGCGACCCCTTAGGGGACCAGTACTTC.

The rearrangement uses TRBV9 and TRBJ1-2, with D unresolved. The CDR3 length is 15 residues. Trimming stripped 1 base from V and 6 bases from J, with 16 bases between. Germline V gene lookup returns CDR1 SGDLS and CDR2 YYNGEE. The CDR3 sequence: CASSVNVRSGNGYTF. For the CDR3, the DNA is TGTGCCAGCAGCGTAAACGTAAGGTCGGGAAATGGCTACACCTTC.

CDR3 bases: TGCAGCGTGGGGCTGAAAAGGTCTAACTATGGCTACACCTTC. This sequence encodes CSVGLKRSNYGYTF. This chain links TRBV29-1 with TRBJ1-2; a weak D match, TRBD1 (5 bases). This CDR3 comprises 14 residues. With 6 bases removed from V and 0 bases from J, the gap between germline ends came to 14 bases. The germline CDR1 and CDR2 sequences are SQVTM and ANQGSEA. The full variable domain, rest sourced from reference TRBV29-1 and TRBJ1-2, is SAVISQKPSRDICQRGTSLTIQCQVDSQVTMMFWYRQQPGQSLTLIATANQGSEATYESGFVIDKFPISRPNLTFSTLTVSNMSPEDSSIYLCSVGLKRSNYGYTFGSGTRLTVV.

The chain recombines TRBV5-8 with TRBJ1-1, with D unclear. The length of the CDR3 is 15 residues. CDR1 SGHTS and CDR2 YDEGEE come from the germline V gene. V lost 0 bases, J lost 0 bases, and 9 bases lay in between. The CDR3 here is CASSLAWAMNTEAFF. DNA of the CDR3: TGTGCCAGCAGCTTGGCGTGGGCAATGAACACTGAAGCTTTCTTT.

This chain links TRBV24-1 with TRBJ1-2; no definite D call. Germline loops: CDR1 KGHDR, CDR2 SFDVKD. V lost 4 bases and J lost 2, with 10 bases in between. The CDR3 has 14 amino acids. The CDR3 loop reads CATSERGGNYGYTF. In nucleotides, the CDR3 is TGTGCCACCAGTGAACGTGGCGGAAACTATGGCTACACCTTC.

The V call is TRBV9, the J call TRBJ2-5, with D maybe TRBD2 (6 bases). Germline CDR1 SGDLS, CDR2 YYNGEE. Trimming shortened V by 2 bases and J by 5 bases, and 22 bases separated the two germline ends. This CDR3 region has 17 residues. The CDR3 nucleotides read TGTGCCAGCAGCGTTGTCCCGGGAGCACTCTCGTTGGAGACCCAGTACTTC. Protein sequence: CASSVVPGALSLETQYF. Based on the CDR3 plus reference TRBV9 and TRBJ2-5, the full variable domain is DSGVTQTPKHLITATGQRVTLRCSPRSGDLSVYWYQQSLDQGLQFLIQYYNGEERAKGNILERFSAQQFPDLHSELNLSSLELGDSALYFCASSVVPGALSLETQYFGPGTRLLVL.

The chain has TRBV6-6 and TRBJ1-5; a weak D match, TRBD1 (6 bases). Germline V gene sequence: CDR1 MNHNY, CDR2 SVGAGI (reference sequence). Trimming removed 10 bases from V and 0 bases from J, with 10 bases in between. CDR3 length: 13 amino acids. This CDR3 reads CATRQDSNQPQHF. The CDR3 region has the DNA TGTGCCACCCGACAGGATAGCAATCAGCCCCAGCATTTT.